This T cell receptor (beta chain) comes out of a study of blood T cell repertoires in COVID-19. At the level of the study: The analysed material was cDNA or gDNA that came from T cells, B-cell-depleted T cells, or PBMCs.

Participant ages covered about 18 to 89 years across about two dozen US areas. Source study methods: Nucleated cell number was recorded as an estimate derived from reference gene primer amplification. The table came from immunoSEQ multiplex PCR; TCRdb's copy has only in-frame clones and leaves some out. V and J calls and clone size are as listed in that table; D and trimming were resolved from the DNA. The sample has roughly 170,000 clones, around 80% seen once. This CDR3 comprises 16 residues. After removal of 2 bases from V and 5 bases from J, the junction contained 4 bases not matched to a gene. Germline CDR1 and CDR2: LGHNA and YNFKEQ. This clone was picked up one time.

The specimen was PBMCs or T cells enriched from blood (not recorded which). The TCR originated in a man aged 50 or older who had recovered from COVID-19. The gene calls are TRBV4-2 and TRBJ2-2; 11 bases align to TRBD2. CDR3: CASSQLAGGRTGELFF. CDR3 in DNA: TGTGCCAGCAGCCAACTAGCGGGGGGCAGGACCGGGGAGCTGTTTTTT.